These 20 T cell receptor beta chains originate from one sample sequenced in a study of PD-L1 blockade in urothelial cancer. Repertoires were generated with immunoSEQ multiplex PCR, while TCRdb's copy carries only in-frame clones and drops some. Of approximately 100,000 clones in the sample, 70% to 90% were seen once. The source material was PBMCs, sampled around atezolizumab (anti-PD-L1) treatment. These receptors were taken from a man aged 50 to 60 with urothelial cancer.

V usage is TRBV2 and J usage is TRBJ1-4; TRBD1 might be the D (6 bases). The germline CDR1 and CDR2 sequences are SNHLY and FYNNEI. The CDR3 consists of 13 residues. CDR3 sequence: CATGTDGFEKLFF. CDR3 coding DNA: TGTGCTACAGGGACCGACGGGTTTGAAAAACTGTTTTTT.

The chain is built from TRBV5-1 and TRBJ2-3; unclear D gene. Germline V gene data show CDR1 as SGHRS and CDR2 as YFSETQ. V was trimmed by 5 bases and J by 6 bases, leaving 10 bases between them. CDR3 length: 12 residues. The CDR3 DNA sequence: TGCGCCAGCAGGCATTTCGGGGATACGCAGTATTTT. Residues: CASRHFGDTQYF.

V is TRBV18 and J is TRBJ2-7; D remains ambiguous. Germline V CDR1 and CDR2: KGHSH, LQKENI. Trimming stripped 6 bases from V and 4 bases from J, with 19 bases between. CDR3 size: 15 residues. The CDR3 DNA follows: TGTGCCAGCTCCAGAGGAACGGTGCCTTTTTACGAGCAGTACTTC. Its protein is CASSRGTVPFYEQYF.

This chain uses TRBV10-2 with TRBJ2-5, with 11 bases matching TRBD2. Germline loops: CDR1 WSHSY, CDR2 SAAADI. This CDR3 region has 18 residues. Trimming cost V 3 bases and J 4 bases; bases outside gene matches: 13. The CDR3 region is CASSEEGLAGFNRETQYF. DNA for the CDR3: TGCGCCAGCAGTGAAGAAGGACTAGCGGGCTTCAACCGAGAGACCCAGTACTTC.

The genes are TRBV28 and TRBJ2-2, with 13 bases fitting TRBD2. Germline V gene data show CDR1 as MDHEN and CDR2 as SYDVKM. This CDR3 is built from 17 residues. V lost 3 bases and J lost 5; bases outside the gene matches: 6. In nucleotides, the CDR3 is TGTGCCAGCAGTTTTTATGGGACTAGCGGGATTACCGGGGAGCTGTTTTTT. It specifies CASSFYGTSGITGELFF. The variable domain in full, completed from reference TRBV28 and TRBJ2-2, reads DVKVTQSSRYLVKRTGEKVFLECVQDMDHENMFWYRQDPGLGLRLIYFSYDVKMKEKGDIPEGYSVSREKKERFSLILESASTNQTSMYLCASSFYGTSGITGELFFGEGSRLTVL.

The chain couples TRBV30 to TRBJ2-5, with D possibly TRBD1 on 5 matching bases. Germline CDR1 and CDR2: GTSNPN and SVGIG (reference sequence). Deletions cut 2 bases from V and 1 base from J, with 8 bases between. The CDR3 is made up of 13 amino acids. CDR3 in amino acids: CAWSRQIQETQYF. The CDR3 bases are TGTGCCTGGAGTCGACAGATCCAAGAGACCCAGTACTTC.

This rearrangement joins TRBV11-2 to TRBJ2-5; D is possibly TRBD1 (6 bases). The CDR3 contains 16 residues. Germline V gene data show CDR1 as SGHAT and CDR2 as FQNNGV. V lost 1 base and J lost 1, with 13 bases in between. CDR3 sequence (DNA): TGTGCCAGCAGCTTAGGATGGGGGCGGGCCCAAGAGACCCAGTACTTC. Amino acids: CASSLGWGRAQETQYF.

This clone showed up just a few times. V and J are TRBV30 and TRBJ1-5; the D is unclear. Germline V lookup: CDR1 GTSNPN, CDR2 SVGIG (reference sequence). The CDR3 is 13 amino acids. Deletions cut 2 bases from V and 3 bases from J, with 8 bases between. The CDR3 sequence: CAWSLGDNQPQHF. For the CDR3, the DNA is TGTGCCTGGAGTCTAGGAGACAATCAGCCCCAGCATTTT. The full variable domain, in which reference TRBV30 and TRBJ1-5 provide the parts outside the CDR3, is SQTIHQWPATLVQPVGSPLSLECTVEGTSNPNLYWYRQAAGRGLQLLFYSVGIGQISSEVPQNLSASRPQDRQFILSSKKLLLSDSGFYLCAWSLGDNQPQHFGDGTRLSIL.

The V gene is TRBV11-3, the J gene TRBJ2-7; the D gene is possibly TRBD2 (6 bases). Trimming shortened V by 1 base and J by 6 bases, and 22 bases separated the two germline ends. Germline V gene sequence: CDR1 SGHNT, CDR2 YENEEA. CDR3 size: 17 residues. CDR3 sequence (DNA): TGTGCCAGCAGCTTAGGAACTGTCGGCGGGGTCCTCTCCGAGCAGTACTTC. Protein product: CASSLGTVGGVLSEQYF.

The rearrangement links TRBV7-9 to TRBJ2-1; 7 nucleotides agree with TRBD2. V shed 8 bases, J shed 4 bases, and the junction held 11 bases outside the gene matches. Germline V gene sequence: CDR1 SEHNR, CDR2 FQNEAQ (reference sequence). The CDR3 totals 15 residues. CDR3 DNA: TGTGCCAGCCTCATGGGGCTAGCGGCTTACAATGAGCAGTTCTTC. Its protein product is CASLMGLAAYNEQFF.

V and J are TRBV2 and TRBJ2-2, with D possibly being TRBD2 (6 bases). Germline-derived CDR1 and CDR2 are SNHLY and FYNNEI. This CDR3 contains 16 residues. V lost 8 bases and J lost 7, with 23 bases in between. The CDR3 DNA reads TGTGCCAGCTCCCCCCGACCGGGGGATGGTATCGGGGAGCTGTTTTTT. Translating it yields CASSPRPGDGIGELFF.

The chain employs TRBV7-3 and TRBJ2-1; 7 nucleotides line up with TRBD1. The V gene end was trimmed by 2 bases and the J gene end by 10 bases; junction bases not matched to a gene: 17. The V gene's germline CDR1 is SGHTA and CDR2 FQGTGA. CDR3 length equals 17 residues. CDR3 DNA: TGTGCCAGCAGCTTACGAGGGGGCTTTGAGTTTGGCCGGGAGCAGTTCTTC. It translates to CASSLRGGFEFGREQFF.

The chain recombines TRBV9 with TRBJ2-5, with 9 positions matching TRBD1. The CDR3 extends over 15 amino acids. J lost 4 bases, V lost 3 bases, and 7 bases had no gene match. Germline-derived CDR1 and CDR2 are SGDLS and YYNGEE. CDR3 nucleotide sequence: TGTGCCAGCAGCGCGGGACCGGGACAGGGAGAGACCCAGTACTTC. This encodes CASSAGPGQGETQYF.

The chain links TRBV30 to TRBJ1-1; a weak D match, TRBD1 (5 bases). CDR3 size: 14 residues. The germline gives CDR1 GTSNPN, CDR2 SVGIG (reference sequence). Trimming took off 2 bases at V and 1 base at J, with 11 bases between the two ends. CDR3 in amino acids: CAWSKGSGNTEAFF. CDR3 nucleotide sequence: TGTGCCTGGAGTAAGGGGTCCGGGAACACTGAAGCTTTCTTT. The variable domain in full, with the rest retrieved from reference TRBV30 and TRBJ1-1, is SQTIHQWPATLVQPVGSPLSLECTVEGTSNPNLYWYRQAAGRGLQLLFYSVGIGQISSEVPQNLSASRPQDRQFILSSKKLLLSDSGFYLCAWSKGSGNTEAFFGQGTRLTVV.

The genes are TRBV9 and TRBJ1-1; D is perhaps TRBD1 (5 bases). The germline CDR1 and CDR2 sequences are SGDLS and YYNGEE. V was cut by 6 bases and J by 0 bases, with 9 bases left in between. The CDR3 covers 13 residues. The CDR3 spells CASTQGMNTEAFF. The CDR3 coding sequence is TGTGCCAGCACCCAGGGCATGAACACTGAAGCTTTCTTT. The full variable domain, rest sourced from reference TRBV9 and TRBJ1-1, is DSGVTQTPKHLITATGQRVTLRCSPRSGDLSVYWYQQSLDQGLQFLIQYYNGEERAKGNILERFSAQQFPDLHSELNLSSLELGDSALYFCASTQGMNTEAFFGQGTRLTVV.

The rearrangement links TRBV6-1 to TRBJ2-7, with 11 bases aligning to TRBD2. The germline V gene has CDR1 MNHNS and CDR2 SASEGT. V dropped 6 bases and J dropped 4; count of bases not matched to a gene: 5. The CDR3 spans 14 residues. The CDR3 protein is CASRVAGGRYEQYF. The CDR3 DNA sequence: TGTGCCAGCAGGGTAGCGGGAGGGAGGTACGAGCAGTACTTC.

This clone appeared a single time. J is TRBJ2-1 and V is TRBV7-6; D gene uncertain. The germline V and J ends were trimmed by 1 base and 5 bases, with 6 bases remaining between them. This CDR3 comprises 13 residues. Germline loops: CDR1 SGHVS, CDR2 FNYEAQ. The CDR3 DNA reads TGTGCCAGCAGCTTAGGCAGAAACAATGAGCAGTTCTTC. Its translation is CASSLGRNNEQFF.

This rearrangement joins TRBV11-2 to TRBJ2-1; 11 nucleotides line up with TRBD2. Per the germline V gene, CDR1 is SGHAT and CDR2 is FQNNGV. V shed 5 bases and J 4 bases; nucleotides not matched to a gene: 4. The CDR3 is 15 amino acids. The CDR3 spells CASSLRTSGYNEQFF. CDR3 DNA sequence: TGTGCCAGCAGCCTAAGGACTAGCGGGTACAATGAGCAGTTCTTC.

V usage is TRBV6-5 and J usage is TRBJ1-2, with D unresolved. With 8 bases removed from V and 5 bases from J, the gap between germline ends came to 12 bases. The CDR3 covers 12 residues. CDR1 MNHEY and CDR2 SVGAGI come from the germline V gene. The CDR3 nucleotides read TGTGCCAGCTCGCGGGGTGGTTATGGCTACACCTTC. The encoded protein is CASSRGGYGYTF.

The V and J genes are TRBV10-3 and TRBJ1-1, with 7 bases that match TRBD1. The germline CDR1 and CDR2 sequences are ENHRY and SYGVKD. The CDR3 length is 14 residues. V gave up 6 bases and J gave up 4 bases; unmatched junction bases: 8. Here the CDR3 reads CAIRAGDSGTEAFF. The CDR3 DNA sequence: TGTGCCATCAGAGCCGGGGACAGCGGCACTGAAGCTTTCTTT.